The entry that follows covers one TCR beta chain sequence. Its specific antigen is unknown. These data come from a study of CXCR3-negative and CXCR3-positive naive CD8 T cells (dated by TCRdb to between 2019 and 2020). Study-wide context: In total, 110 million to 150 million TRB reads were obtained, corresponding to roughly 1.5 +/- 0.3 million reads per library. Naive subsets from 5 or 6 donors and memory cells from 3 donors were included in the TRBV-TRBJ cluster analysis. Diversity and physicochemical repertoire analyses were performed on 11 donors pooled from two independent experiments.

The CDR3 spans 17 residues, from the cysteine through the phenylalanine. The coding DNA is unavailable. Looking up the germline V gene yields CDR1 SGHTA and CDR2 FQGTGA. The sequencer listed for this sample is NextSeq 550. The Human TCR Profiling Kit (MiLaboratory) was used to make UMI-labeled 5' RACE TRB cDNA libraries. The full amount of extracted RNA was used for cDNA synthesis, and the full amount of resulting cDNA was used for PCR amplification. Libraries were prepared in parallel with an identical number of PCR cycles. From the authors' description of their analysis: With a minimum of two reads required per UMI, MIGEC and MiXCR pulled out about 50,000 +/- 9,200 unique UMI-labeled TRB cDNA molecules from each library. Each library averaged around 40,000 +/- 10,000 functional in-frame TRB CDR3 nucleotide clonotypes without stop codons. After each sample was downsampled to 5000 UMI-labeled TRB molecules, VDJtools was used to calculate diversity metrics such as normalized Shannon-Wiener and Chao1. VDJtools computed clonotype-size-weighted physicochemical properties of the central five CDR3 residues: interaction energy, strength, volume and Kidera factor 4. TCRdb reprocessed the public reads and reports one entry per CDR3 protein sequence, without DNA. These V and J calls originate from TCRdb's pipeline instead of the authors' own analysis. The table for this sample lists about 98,000 distinct CDR3 sequences. Roughly 0.89% of the sample is in the top ten clones.

Study-wide conclusions, independent of this receptor: Because surface CD5, which is linked to self-reactivity in mice, was comparable between the naive subsets, TCR interaction strength was also inferred from TRB CDR3 physicochemical properties. Similar TRBV-TRBJ usage was shown by naive CXCR3-negative and CXCR3-positive cells from the same donor, whereas distinct patterns were shown by memory cells. Both naive subsets had comparably high repertoire diversity, while memory CD8+ T cells had much lower repertoire diversity. Freshly isolated PBMCs were used for most assays because CXCR3 expression partially decreased after cryopreservation. Compared with CXCR3-negative naive cells, CXCR3-positive naive cells had TRB CDR3s with higher hydrophobicity (lower Kidera factor 4), lower energy, and higher strength and volume indices.

Each CD8+ T cell subset was flow-sorted in triplicate, and 300,000 to 350,000 cells per subset were placed directly into RLT lysis buffer. To exclude memory contaminants, naive CD8+ T cells were stringently defined as CD45RO-CCR7+CD27+CD95-. Peripheral blood mononuclear cells were isolated from buffy coats using standard density gradient centrifugation. Naive CXCR3-negative and CXCR3-positive CD8+ T cells were flow-sorted using a FACSAria III. Total RNA was extracted from sorted cells using an RNeasy Mini Kit. The V and J genes are TRBV7-3 and TRBJ2-1; TCRdb calls TRBD1, which cannot be checked without DNA. The TCR sequence derives from a human donor in good health. Some clones in this sample may be carry-over from other donors' samples. Material for sequencing was naive CXCR3+ CD8+ T cells from blood. This sample's cell subset or site label indicates: CD45RO-CCR7+CD27+CD95- naive CD8+ T cells expressing CXCR3 (TNR3+). The CDR3 sequence is CASSLAVGGGPNNEQFF.